This T cell receptor beta chain was found in a study of T cell responses to AZD1222 COVID-19 vaccine (dated by TCRdb to the early 2020s). Looking at the study overall: TCR sequencing was performed for about 250 trial participants, of whom about 200 were given two doses of AZD1222 and around 25 were given two doses of MenACWY control vaccine. Trial participants were enrolled by age into subgroups of 18-55, 56-69 and 70-plus years, and roughly 160, 29 and 62 TCR-sequenced participants, respectively, were included in these subgroups.

The sample's time point, from its label and the paper: sample from adult after SARS-CoV-2 infection, after symptom onset. A couple of convalescent COVID-19 patients, sampled after symptom onset from adults with prior SARS-CoV-2 infection, were also TCR-sequenced for comparison. Trimming takes 6 bases from V and 6 bases from J, and the germline ends sit 9 bases apart. The CDR1 and CDR2 encoded by the germline V gene are SNHLY and FYNNEI. From the cysteine up to the phenylalanine, the CDR3 has a length of 12 residues. The read is trimmed to its CDR3 DNA, 36 bases read in frame from base 1. The CDR3 regions of human TCRbeta chains were analyzed by immunosequencing. Per the original workflow: Repertoire TCRs were checked for matches against a reference library of SARS-CoV-2-specific TCRs that had been generated using the MIRA antigen-specificity platform. Breadth was defined as the fraction of unique TCRs that were SARS-CoV-2-associated, and depth was defined as the fraction of total T cells that were SARS-CoV-2-associated. Using the MIRA data, each spike-specific TCR was assigned both to the spike region to which the TCR was reactive and to a CD4 or CD8 class. Log10-transformed breadth and depth values were compared by one-way ANOVA with Sidak's multiple comparisons tests. The source is immuneACCESS, and TCRdb retained only in-frame sequences with V and J called. Part of the clones is not carried over; for the studies checked, unresolved V genes explain less than half of this, and the remainder is unexplained. Clone size and the V and J calls come from that table; the DNA yielded D and trimming. Present in this sample are about 150,000 clones, more than 85% of which were seen just once. The biggest ten clones account for 6.9% of the sample.

Beyond this particular receptor, the publication reports: The 56-69-year group was small, and its depth increase did not reach significance, likely because of low power. Because no day 14 peak-response samples were available, the repertoires could be characterized only after the peak T cell response. The whole spike protein was spanned by vaccine-associated CD4 TCRs, and dominant responses were seen in regions 160-218 and 743-854. Conclusions about previously exposed vaccinees are limited because only six or seven AZD1222 recipients were SARS-CoV-2 seropositive at baseline. Nearly half of unique spike-specific TCRs reportedly recognized epitopes outside regions mutated in the B.1.351 and B.1.1.7 variants. Most participants were white British and females outnumbered males, and the authors suggested that clonal diversity may have been underestimated. After two AZD1222 doses, spike-specific TCR breadth and depth were significantly higher than at day 0 and than in MenACWY recipients.

Worth noting for this clone: Its antigen remains unidentified. Per-base qualities were not stored, and no clone one base away is much larger.

Recombination joined TRBV2 with TRBJ2-1, with the D gene uncertain. The sample consisted of peripheral blood, taken after recovery from COVID-19. The clonotype was recovered from an adult who had recovered from COVID-19. The nucleotides read TGTGCCAGCAGGGAGTCTAGCAATGAGCAGTTCTTC. Its protein reads: CASRESSNEQFF.